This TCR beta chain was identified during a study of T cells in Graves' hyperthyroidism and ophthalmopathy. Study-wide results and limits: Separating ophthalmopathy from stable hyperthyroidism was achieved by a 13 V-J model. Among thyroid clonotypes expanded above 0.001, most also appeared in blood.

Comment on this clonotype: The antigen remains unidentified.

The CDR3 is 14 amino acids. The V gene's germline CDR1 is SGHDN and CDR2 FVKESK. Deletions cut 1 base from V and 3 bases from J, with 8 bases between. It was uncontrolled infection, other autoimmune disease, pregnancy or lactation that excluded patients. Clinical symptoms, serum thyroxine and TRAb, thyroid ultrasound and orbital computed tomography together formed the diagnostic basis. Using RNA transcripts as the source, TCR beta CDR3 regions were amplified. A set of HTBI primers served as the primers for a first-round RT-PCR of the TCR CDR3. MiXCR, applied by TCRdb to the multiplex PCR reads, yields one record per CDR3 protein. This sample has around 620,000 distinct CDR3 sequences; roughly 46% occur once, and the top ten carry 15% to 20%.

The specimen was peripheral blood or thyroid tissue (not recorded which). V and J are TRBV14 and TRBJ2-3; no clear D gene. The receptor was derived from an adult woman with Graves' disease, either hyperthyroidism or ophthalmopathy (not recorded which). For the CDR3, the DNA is TGTGCCAGCAGCCAAGGAATCGGGACAGATACGCAGTATTTT. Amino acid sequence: CASSQGIGTDTQYF. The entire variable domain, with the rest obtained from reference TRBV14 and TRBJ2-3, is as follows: EAGVTQFPSHSVIEKGQTVTLRCDPISGHDNLYWYRRVMGKEIKFLLHFVKESKQDESGMPNNRFLAERTGGTYSTLKVQPAELEDSGVYFCASSQGIGTDTQYFGPGTRLTVL.